Reported below is one T cell receptor beta chain. This CDR3 comprises 17 residues. The J segment lost 5 bases and the V segment lost 5 bases, leaving 14 bases of the junction unmatched. Germline values: CDR1 MGHRA, CDR2 YSYEKL. This entry belongs to a study of OX40 agonist ivuxolimab in advanced cancers. About the study: The diagnoses of dose-escalation patients were hepatocellular carcinoma, melanoma, renal cell or head and neck cancer. One patient with hepatocellular carcinoma and two with cutaneous melanoma, three in all, had partial responses.

Only in-frame clones appear in the TCRdb table, and some are missing; sequencing was by immunoSEQ multiplex PCR. The sample records some 59,000 clones, roughly 90% being singletons. Sequencing used CD4+ or CD8+ T cells sorted from blood, obtained in a trial of the OX40 agonist ivuxolimab. The chain couples TRBV4-1 to TRBJ2-1; 8 bases align to TRBD2. This receptor was identified in an adult with an advanced solid tumor such as melanoma, head and neck, liver or kidney cancer. CDR3 sequence: CASSTRTTSGKDNEQFF. The CDR3 coding sequence is TGCGCCAGCAGCACCCGTACTACTAGCGGCAAAGACAATGAGCAGTTCTTC.